This is a list of T cell receptor beta chains from one sample in a study of regulatory T cells in long-lasting Graves disease. TCRdb ran MiXCR on the multiplex PCR reads and lists one entry per CDR3 protein. The sample has a few hundred thousand distinct CDR3 sequences, more than 15% seen once. This sample was shared with a second study, whose subject was T cells in Graves' hyperthyroidism and ophthalmopathy.

The sample here was peripheral blood mononuclear cells (PBMCs), taken at new diagnosis, from a patient treated with antithyroid drugs. Receptor source: a woman aged 30 to 39 with Graves disease. Each CDR3 is given with its conserved first and last residue.

cdr3_aa j_call v_call
CASSQESGTGELFF TRBJ2-2 TRBV3-1
CASSQDRAGEAFF TRBJ1-1 TRBV14
CASSLTTGSRDGYTF TRBJ1-2 TRBV14
CASSPRSGYPSTEAFF TRBJ1-1 TRBV18
CASSDLTLQETQYF TRBJ2-5 TRBV10-2
CASSPIQGVGTGELFF TRBJ2-2 TRBV19
CASSETYYTDTQYF TRBJ2-3 TRBV2
CASCYSGGRTDTQYF TRBJ2-3 TRBV9
CATQGQGSTEAFF TRBJ1-1 TRBV13
CARINRGAWNTEAFF TRBJ1-1 TRBV2
CASRPGKITETFF TRBJ1-1 TRBV12-3/TRBV12-4
CASSPGGAGTEAFF TRBJ1-1 TRBV5-6
CASSPQAAQVGYTF TRBJ1-2 TRBV18
CASSLDPGGEEQYF TRBJ2-7 TRBV11-2
CASSIPDRVNSPLHF TRBJ1-6 TRBV19
CASSPPRGENTEAFF TRBJ1-1 TRBV18
CASSIDDRGGDWTEAFF TRBJ1-1 TRBV19
CASSWEGGPNEQFF TRBJ2-1 TRBV9
CASRKDRLNTEAFF TRBJ1-1 TRBV7-9
CASSLLLGPQVDTQYF TRBJ2-3 TRBV7-2
CASRQDQSSYNSPLHF TRBJ1-6 TRBV6-1
CASSFSTATRNQPQHF TRBJ1-5 TRBV5-6
CSARGTGLNSPLHF TRBJ1-6 TRBV20-1
CASRVQGGVMNTEAFF TRBJ1-1 TRBV28
CSASRDINSPLHF TRBJ1-6 TRBV20-1
CASSDTGPTGGAFF TRBJ1-1 TRBV6-1
CASSFGQTLAKNIQYF TRBJ2-4 TRBV5-6
CASSLELQPSNYGYTF TRBJ1-2 TRBV5-1
CSAREGTWETQYF TRBJ2-5 TRBV20-1
CASSLGFLGGRYEQFF TRBJ2-1 TRBV7-2
CASSLEVAGGTDTQYF TRBJ2-3 TRBV7-2
CASNDGGGDEQFF TRBJ2-1 TRBV12-3/TRBV12-4
CSARLLTGNTNYGYTF TRBJ1-2 TRBV20-1
CASSKRNNEQFF TRBJ2-1 TRBV10-1
CASSLSREANYGYTF TRBJ1-2 TRBV11-3
CASTGGGDTQYF TRBJ2-3 TRBV7-2
CASSADSPGYTF TRBJ1-2 TRBV28
CASSMVGQGKNTF TRBJ1-2 TRBV7-9
CASTPRRAYNEQFF TRBJ2-1 TRBV19
CASSSSPGQSYNEQFF TRBJ2-1 TRBV7-9
CASSLGHQETQYF TRBJ2-5 TRBV7-3
CASSLELAGLRGDEQYF TRBJ2-7 TRBV7-2
CASSFLAGETNTGELFF TRBJ2-2 TRBV7-8
CASSPPGRPKETQYF TRBJ2-5 TRBV7-2
CSARDMRDHGYTF TRBJ1-2 TRBV20-1
CASSLGATNTGELFF TRBJ2-2 TRBV3-1
CSAWELNYGYTF TRBJ1-2 TRBV20-1
CSALTGDTPPLHF TRBJ1-6 TRBV20-1
CASSLDTWYQETQYF TRBJ2-5 TRBV18
CASSYDQSSTGTQYF TRBJ2-3 TRBV6-5
CASSSGRDRGGYTF TRBJ1-2 TRBV19
CASSQPGQGPEAFF TRBJ1-1 TRBV4-1
CASSPAGGVGQPQHF TRBJ1-5 TRBV5-1
CASSPQGAEAFF TRBJ1-1 TRBV7-2
CASSRGSADTQYF TRBJ2-3 TRBV9